This T cell receptor beta chain was obtained from a study of long-term antiretroviral therapy in people with HIV. Study-wide results and limits: Collection spanned 2004 to 2017; ART regimens may be less effective than current ones.

The CDR3 sequence is 16 residues long. V was clipped by 2 bases and J by 2 bases, with 15 bases between them. Germline V gene data show CDR1 as SGHTA and CDR2 as FQGNSA. At survey level, the immunoSEQ assay was run in its v3.0 version. The repertoire was sequenced with immunoSEQ multiplex PCR; TCRdb's copy has only in-frame clones and lacks some. The data contain some 30,000 clones, approximately 92% of them singletons. It was in the United States that all participants with HIV were treated. For this clone: Its antigen is still unknown.

The J gene is TRBJ1-1, the V gene TRBV7-2; D is uncertain. The material sequenced was unsorted PBMCs, taken just over 5 years after starting antiretroviral therapy. The TCR was taken from a woman in her thirties or forties with HIV. The CDR3 bases are TGTGCCAGCAGCTTATCCAGGCAACTTATTAACACTGAAGCTTTCTTT. Protein sequence: CASSLSRQLINTEAFF.